This is a list of T cell receptor beta chains from one sample in a study of lymphopenia after photon versus proton radiotherapy. Some clones are missing from TCRdb's copy, which holds only in-frame ones; the method was immunoSEQ multiplex PCR. The sample has tens of thousands of clones, more than 75% seen once. The specimen was peripheral blood, collected from a patient treated with proton-based radiotherapy. The source is a woman in her sixties or seventies with cholangiocarcinoma. Some clones in this sample may be carry-over from other donors' samples. The CDR3 runs from the conserved cysteine through the conserved F or W. The D gene is left open where the match is weak. Clone size, where shown, is once, few, many, or a class for clones that have expanded.

CDR3 length	J gene	clone size	V gene	D gene	CDR3 protein	CDR3 DNA
16	TRBJ1-5	.	TRBV7-2	TRBD1	CASSRAGTGGTQPQHF	TGTGCCAGCAGCCGGGCCGGGACAGGCGGAACTCAGCCCCAGCATTTT
13	TRBJ1-2	.	TRBV11-2	.	CASSPGTSYGYTF	TGTGCCAGCAGCCCCGGGACTTCCTATGGCTACACCTTC
20	TRBJ2-1	.	TRBV19	TRBD2	CASMGNLGRGTSGSYNEQFF	TGTGCCAGTATGGGGAATCTGGGCAGGGGGACTAGCGGGAGCTACAATGAGCAGTTCTTC
13	TRBJ2-1	.	TRBV10-1	TRBD2	CASSEASGTTQFF	TGCGCCAGCAGTGAGGCTAGCGGAACCACGCAGTTCTTC
15	TRBJ2-2	.	TRBV10-3	.	CAISESVANTGELFF	TGTGCCATCAGTGAGTCGGTAGCGAACACCGGGGAGCTGTTTTTT
15	TRBJ1-2	.	TRBV6-6	TRBD1	CASSLGTGYPGGYTF	TGTGCCAGCAGCTTGGGGACAGGGTACCCCGGTGGCTACACCTTC
15	TRBJ1-6	.	TRBV2	.	CASSGGRLWNSPLHF	TGTGCCAGCAGTGGAGGCAGGCTCTGGAATTCACCCCTCCACTTT
16	TRBJ2-2	.	TRBV4-3	TRBD2	CASSQEWAGDTGELFF	TGCGCCAGCAGCCAAGAATGGGCGGGAGACACCGGGGAGCTGTTTTTT
14	TRBJ1-6	few	TRBV27	.	CASSLRGRDSPLHF	TGTGCCAGCAGTTTACGGGGACGGGATTCACCCCTCCACTTT
14	TRBJ2-1	.	TRBV9	TRBD2	CASSVALAGGLQFF	TGTGCCAGCAGCGTAGCCCTAGCGGGGGGGCTTCAGTTCTTC
13	TRBJ1-2	.	TRBV29-1	.	CSVSYGLNYGYTF	TGCAGCGTAAGTTACGGCCTTAACTATGGCTACACCTTC
13	TRBJ2-3	once	TRBV6-5	.	CASSYFRTDTQYF	TGTGCCAGCAGTTACTTTCGGACAGATACGCAGTATTTT
14	TRBJ1-4	.	TRBV5-4	TRBD1	CASSLGTANEKLFF	TGTGCCAGCAGCCTTGGGACAGCTAATGAAAAACTGTTTTTT
15	TRBJ1-6	.	TRBV4-1	.	CASSQDGGGNSPLHF	TGCGCCAGCAGCCAAGATGGGGGGGGAAACTCACCCCTCCACTTT
9	TRBJ1-1	.	TRBV6-6	.	CASVREAFF	TGTGCCAGCGTGCGTGAAGCTTTCTTT
16	TRBJ1-4	.	TRBV19	.	CASSTGLDRTNEKLFF	TGTGCCAGTAGCACAGGTCTCGACCGGACTAATGAAAAACTGTTTTTT
13	TRBJ2-3	.	TRBV29-1	TRBD2	CSVDSAGEDTQYF	TGCAGCGTTGACTCCGCGGGGGAGGATACGCAGTATTTT
15	TRBJ2-3	.	TRBV6-5	.	CASTQGGGVPDTQYF	TGTGCCAGCACCCAAGGGGGGGGTGTACCAGATACGCAGTATTTT
12	TRBJ2-2	.	TRBV7-2	.	CASSLLAGELFF	TGTGCCAGCAGCTTATTGGCCGGGGAGCTGTTTTTT
14	TRBJ1-1	.	TRBV11-2	.	CASSLDRGNTEAFF	TGTGCCAGCAGCTTAGATCGGGGGAACACTGAAGCTTTCTTT
14	TRBJ1-5	.	TRBV6-5	.	CASSYSRTGQPQHF	TGTGCCAGCAGTTACTCGAGGACGGGCCAGCCCCAGCATTTT
12	TRBJ2-7	once	TRBV29-1	.	CSVVAGASEQYF	TGCAGCGTTGTGGCAGGGGCCTCGGAGCAGTACTTC
14	TRBJ2-5	.	TRBV9	.	CASSVVPDQETQYF	TGTGCCAGCAGCGTAGTCCCAGATCAAGAGACCCAGTACTTC
14	TRBJ1-3	.	TRBV29-1	TRBD1	CSVRDREVGNTIYF	TGCAGCGTACGGGACAGGGAGGTTGGAAACACCATATATTTT
13	TRBJ1-1	.	TRBV7-9	.	CASSLDRWTEAFF	TGTGCCAGCAGTCTAGACAGATGGACTGAAGCTTTCTTT
14	TRBJ2-5	.	TRBV7-2	TRBD2	CASSLVLAGETQYF	TGTGCCAGCAGCTTAGTGCTAGCGGGCGAGACCCAGTACTTC
14	TRBJ1-4	.	TRBV18	.	CASSPPGPNEKLFF	TGTGCCAGCTCACCACCGGGACCTAATGAAAAACTGTTTTTT
14	TRBJ2-5	.	TRBV4-1	.	CASSRAMGQETQYF	TGCGCATCCAGCCGGGCCATGGGTCAGGAGACCCAGTACTTC
16	TRBJ1-2	.	TRBV6-4	TRBD1	CASSPTMDRAGYGYTF	TGTGCCAGCAGCCCAACTATGGACAGGGCGGGGTATGGCTACACCTTC
14	TRBJ1-2	.	TRBV5-1	.	CASTAVGANYGYTF	TGCGCCAGCACCGCCGTGGGAGCTAACTATGGCTACACCTTC
14	TRBJ1-1	.	TRBV2	TRBD1	CASSGQGVGTEAFF	TGTGCCAGCAGCGGACAGGGCGTCGGCACTGAAGCTTTCTTT
16	TRBJ2-2	.	TRBV7-2	.	CASSLLVRPSAGELFF	TGTGCCAGCAGCTTATTAGTGCGACCGTCGGCCGGGGAGCTGTTTTTT
16	TRBJ2-2	.	TRBV5-1	.	CASSPGWGRDTGELFF	TGCGCCAGCAGCCCAGGGTGGGGAAGGGACACCGGGGAGCTGTTTTTT
13	TRBJ2-5	once	TRBV5-4	.	CASSLEAYGEPYF	TGTGCCAGCAGCTTGGAAGCCTACGGGGAACCTTACTTC
14	TRBJ1-2	.	TRBV30	.	CAWSAINRAAGYTF	TGTGCCTGGAGTGCGATAAACAGGGCAGCGGGCTACACCTTC
13	TRBJ2-5	.	TRBV29-1	.	CSVVPQPGETQYF	TGCAGCGTTGTTCCCCAGCCGGGGGAGACCCAGTACTTC
16	TRBJ1-3	.	TRBV7-8	.	CASSFGTANSGNTIYF	TGTGCCAGCAGCTTCGGGACGGCCAACTCTGGAAACACCATATATTTT
15	TRBJ1-2	.	TRBV9	TRBD1	CASSASGQGTYGYTF	TGTGCCAGCAGCGCCTCGGGACAGGGTACCTATGGCTACACCTTC
15	TRBJ1-3	.	TRBV6-1	.	CASSENPGSGNTIYF	TGTGCCAGCAGTGAAAATCCAGGCTCTGGAAACACCATATATTTT
14	TRBJ2-2	.	TRBV7-2	TRBD2	CASAWGGNTGELFF	TGTGCCAGCGCTTGGGGGGGTAACACCGGGGAGCTGTTTTTT
16	TRBJ2-7	.	TRBV7-2	.	CASSPRGGGGGYEQYF	TGTGCCAGCAGCCCTAGGGGTGGGGGAGGGGGCTACGAGCAGTACTTC
15	TRBJ1-2	.	TRBV5-5	.	CASSFIGASNYGYTF	TGTGCCAGCAGCTTCATCGGCGCTTCTAACTATGGCTACACCTTC
17	TRBJ1-4	.	TRBV15	.	CATSGGLGPATNEKLFF	TGTGCCACCAGCGGAGGGTTAGGACCGGCAACTAATGAAAAACTGTTTTTT
14	TRBJ2-7	.	TRBV11-2	TRBD2	CASSLSRGGYEQYF	TGTGCCAGCAGCTTATCGCGCGGGGGTTACGAGCAGTACTTC
15	TRBJ1-5	.	TRBV6-6	.	CASSYSMGTGQPQHF	TGTGCCAGCAGTTACTCGATGGGGACGGGCCAGCCCCAGCATTTT
17	TRBJ1-5	.	TRBV5-8	TRBD1	CASSFMGYRGSNQPQHF	TGTGCCAGCAGCTTTATGGGCTACAGGGGAAGCAATCAGCCCCAGCATTTT
18	TRBJ2-7	.	TRBV11-2	.	CASSREVAETRSGYEQYF	TGTGCCAGCAGCCGCGAGGTTGCAGAAACCCGGAGTGGATACGAGCAGTACTTC
14	TRBJ2-1	.	TRBV29-1	.	CSVDPREISNEQFF	TGCAGCGTTGATCCCAGGGAAATAAGCAATGAGCAGTTCTTC
14	TRBJ1-5	.	TRBV7-6	.	CASSLGGGNQPQHF	TGTGCCAGCAGCTTAGGGGGAGGCAATCAGCCCCAGCATTTT
13	TRBJ1-1	once	TRBV7-2	.	CASSLSHGTEAFF	TGTGCCAGCAGCTTGAGTCACGGCACTGAAGCTTTCTTT
18	TRBJ1-4	.	TRBV18	.	CASSPRAGAGTTNEKLFF	TGTGCCAGCTCACCAAGAGCGGGCGCTGGGACAACTAATGAAAAACTGTTTTTT
16	TRBJ2-1	.	TRBV6-5	TRBD2	CASSYFASGGHNEQFF	TGTGCCAGCAGTTACTTTGCTAGCGGGGGCCACAATGAGCAGTTCTTC
18	TRBJ1-5	.	TRBV23-1	.	CASSQRDKQTYSNQPQHF	TGCGCCAGCAGTCAACGGGACAAGCAGACATATAGCAATCAGCCCCAGCATTTT
14	TRBJ2-7	.	TRBV19	.	CASSIGAGPYEQYF	TGTGCCAGTAGTATAGGGGCCGGGCCCTACGAGCAGTACTTC
13	TRBJ2-1	.	TRBV27	.	CASSLDSYNEQFF	TGTGCCAGCAGTTTGGACAGTTACAATGAGCAGTTCTTC
15	TRBJ1-6	.	TRBV7-3	TRBD1	CASSLGGQGDSPLHF	TGTGCCAGCAGCTTAGGTGGACAGGGTGATTCACCCCTCCACTTT
15	TRBJ2-3	once	TRBV7-3	.	CASSLVPGRTDTQYF	TGTGCCAGCAGCCTTGTCCCCGGACGCACAGATACGCAGTATTTT
16	TRBJ2-7	few	TRBV4-3	TRBD1	CASSQSTGTGGDEQYF	TGCGCCAGCAGCCAAAGTACCGGGACAGGGGGCGACGAGCAGTACTTC
16	TRBJ2-1	few	TRBV7-1	TRBD2	CASSSLTSGGLDEQFF	TGTGCCAGCAGCTCCCTGACTAGCGGGGGTTTGGATGAGCAGTTCTTC